Listed below are T cell receptor beta chains from one sample, sequenced in a study of blood T cell repertoires in COVID-19. Sequencing used immunoSEQ multiplex PCR; TCRdb keeps in-frame clones, though not all of them. The sample consists of roughly 180,000 clones, roughly four fifths of them appearing once. Material: peripheral blood. All receptors come from a middle-aged woman with COVID-19, enrolled during active disease. Both conserved end residues are part of each CDR3.

V: TRBV4-2; CDR3: CASSPRRTSGGYNEQFF
V: TRBV19; CDR3: CASSIESSGIAGGLNEQFF
V: TRBV28; CDR3: CASSLFGRGQFQHF
V: TRBV3-1/TRBV3-2; CDR3: CASSQGGREAFF
V: TRBV14; CDR3: CASSPAPSSYNEQFF
V: TRBV7-2; CDR3: CASSLQGTAGVREQFF
V: TRBV7-9; CDR3: CASSFPESTGELFF
V: TRBV11-2; CDR3: CASSLIGGAGELFF
V: TRBV10-1; CDR3: CASSGRRTAYNEQFF
V: TRBV3-1/TRBV3-2; CDR3: CASSLRGGGEGTQYF
V: TRBV9; CDR3: CASSVGGGWGGELFF
V: TRBV11-3; CDR3: CASSLVAGSYNEQFF
V: TRBV24-1; CDR3: CATSAGGAGDTQYF
V: TRBV15; CDR3: CATSPVSGGLGEQYF
V: TRBV27; CDR3: CASRWGLHYNEQFF
V: TRBV21-1; CDR3: CASSKDRGHADTQYF
V: TRBV2; CDR3: CASSGYEQYF
V: TRBV3-1/TRBV3-2; CDR3: CASSQADSPLHF
V: TRBV29-1; CDR3: CSVSRVRANQPQHF
V: TRBV3-1/TRBV3-2; CDR3: CASSQGAVGSSTDTQYF
V: TRBV7-3; CDR3: CASSLNRARGNEQFF
V: TRBV6-5; CDR3: CASSYSIGIGQFF
V: TRBV2; CDR3: CASSRGVNQPQHF
V: TRBV6-2/TRBV6-3; CDR3: CASSSWVGQSYGYTF
V: TRBV19; CDR3: CASSIDLSGRGTSTDTQYF
V: TRBV19; CDR3: CASSPQGLASPTSYNEQFF
V: TRBV13; CDR3: CASSRSGRGSGANVLTF
V: TRBV10-3; CDR3: CAMAGGSISYNEQFF
V: TRBV29-1; CDR3: CSGTGGSPNIQYF
V: TRBV19; CDR3: CASSIETASNQPQHF
V: TRBV27; CDR3: CASSDRGSYEQYF
V: TRBV6-1; CDR3: CASSERSFPGQATGHNQPQHF
V: TRBV15; CDR3: CATSRRGGNQPQHF
V: TRBV9; CDR3: CASSVGAGDYNEQFF
V: TRBV7-3; CDR3: CASSPAGTGYNEQFF
V: TRBV29-1; CDR3: CSVTSNYGYTF
V: TRBV30; CDR3: CAWGAHYGYTF
V: TRBV7-9; CDR3: CASSLVGREAFF
V: TRBV21-1; CDR3: CASSKAPRADTQYF
V: TRBV20-1; CDR3: CSAGSNNEQFF
V: TRBV5-4; CDR3: CASSWGLAGGGYEQYF
V: TRBV3-1/TRBV3-2; CDR3: CASSHSDRGTEAFF
V: TRBV15; CDR3: CATSKQTGSGYTF
V: TRBV5-4; CDR3: CASSGYGTPNEKLFF
V: TRBV4-1; CDR3: CASSQDPRDRGRNTIYF
V: TRBV12-3/TRBV12-4; CDR3: CASRNTPNTEAFF
V: TRBV7-9; CDR3: CASSRHDTEAFF
V: TRBV7-9; CDR3: CASSSGGVVKNIQYF
V: TRBV28; CDR3: CASSYATGETQYF
V: TRBV10-2; CDR3: CASTGGSSYEQYF
V: TRBV5-1; CDR3: CASSYRGDGANVLTF
V: TRBV29-1; CDR3: CSVQFDREDQPQHF
V: TRBV6-5; CDR3: CASSVDSQDSPLHF
V: TRBV29-1; CDR3: CSVAGGRAPDTQYF
V: TRBV11-2; CDR3: CASRPGLEGEQYF
V: TRBV6-5; CDR3: CASRPWAWGNQPQHF
V: TRBV11-2; CDR3: CASSYRGQGVGYTF
V: TRBV5-4; CDR3: CASSSLGGGTDTQYF